The next 14 T cell receptor beta chains were all read from a single sample in a study of blood T cell repertoires in COVID-19. Sequencing was performed with immunoSEQ multiplex PCR; in TCRdb, only in-frame clones are kept and a portion is missing. The sample lists some 98,000 clones, roughly 84% seen once, with just under 25% in the top ten. The sample was peripheral blood. All receptors derive from a man in his 60s with acute or convalescent COVID-19.

The rearrangement links TRBV5-6 to TRBJ2-7, with 9 positions matching TRBD1. The germline V gene has CDR1 SGHDT and CDR2 YYEEEE. With 1 base clipped from V and 1 base from J, the junction kept 15 bases outside the gene matches. The CDR3 is made up of 19 amino acids. The CDR3 sequence is CASSLLRWDREIKSYEQYF. Written as DNA, the CDR3 is TGTGCCAGCAGCTTGTTGCGCTGGGACAGGGAGATAAAATCCTACGAGCAGTACTTC.

This clone has only one observation. The chain is built from TRBV5-5 and TRBJ1-2, with D hard to call. CDR1 is SGHKS and CDR2 is YYEKEE in the germline V gene (reference sequence). V lost 2 bases and J lost 2, with 16 bases in between. The CDR3 runs 16 residues. CDR3 amino acids: CASSFSPGRQNYGYTF. The CDR3 DNA reads as TGTGCCAGCAGCTTTTCTCCGGGGAGGCAAAACTATGGCTACACCTTC.

This clone showed up just a few times. This chain joins TRBV19 and TRBJ2-1, with 8 bases identical to TRBD1. The CDR3 extends over 17 amino acids. Germline loops: CDR1 LNHDA, CDR2 SQIVND (reference sequence). V lost 0 bases to trimming and J lost 8 bases; unmatched junction nucleotides: 12. CDR3 region: CASSIDRTGYYFDEQFF. For the CDR3, the DNA is TGTGCCAGTAGTATAGATCGGACAGGGTATTATTTCGATGAGCAGTTCTTC.

The chain has TRBV7-3 and TRBJ2-5; a weak D match, TRBD1 (6 bases). CDR3 length: 16 amino acids. Germline CDR1 SGHTA, CDR2 FQGTGA. V lost 3 bases and J lost 5, with 19 bases in between. The CDR3 DNA sequence: TGTGCCAGCAGCTTCTCGACAGGTCTGTGTCAGGAGACCCAGTACTTC. Encoded protein: CASSFSTGLCQETQYF.

CDR3 sequence (DNA): TGTGCCACCAGCAGAGACCCCCGGGACAGGTCGCCTGGCTACACCTTC. Encoded protein: CATSRDPRDRSPGYTF. This rearrangement joins TRBV15 to TRBJ1-2, with 8 nucleotides matching TRBD1. The CDR3 contains 16 residues. CDR1 LNHNV and CDR2 YYDKDF come from the germline V gene (reference sequence). The V gene end was trimmed by 0 bases and the J gene end by 7 bases; junction bases not matched to a gene: 10.

The CDR3 region is CASRRDSGYGYTF. The CDR3 DNA is TGTGCCAGCAGAAGGGACAGTGGGTATGGCTACACCTTC. This sequence joins TRBV28 and TRBJ1-2; 7 bases agree with TRBD1. Unmatched junction bases numbered 6, after V lost 6 bases and J lost 5 bases. This CDR3 has 13 residues. CDR1 and CDR2 from the germline V gene are MDHEN and SYDVKM.

The chain is built from TRBV5-4 and TRBJ2-3, with D maybe TRBD1 (6 bases). Trimming stripped 1 base from V and 0 bases from J, with 9 bases between. CDR3 length equals 15 residues. CDR1 SGHNT and CDR2 YYREEE come from the germline V gene (reference sequence). CDR3 DNA sequence: TGTGCCAGCAGCTTGAGACAGGCCAGCACAGATACGCAGTATTTT. As protein: CASSLRQASTDTQYF.

The chain couples TRBV27 to TRBJ1-5; no clear D gene. The CDR3 has 16 residues. V gave up 5 bases and J gave up 5 bases, with 19 bases separating them. Germline lookup yields CDR1 MNHEY and CDR2 SMNVEV (reference sequence). DNA of the CDR3: TGTGCCAGCAGTCCCACTCCCCGGAGGCCCCATCAGCCCCAGCATTTT. This gives the protein CASSPTPRRPHQPQHF.

The genes are TRBV7-3 and TRBJ2-5; no clear D. The germline V gene encodes CDR1 SGHTA and CDR2 FQGTGA. This CDR3 spans 15 amino acids. Trimming removed 3 bases at V and 2 bases at J, with 13 bases between. CDR3 nucleotide sequence: TGTGCCAGCAGCTTTATCATCTTGAGTCAAGAGACCCAGTACTTC. Translating it yields CASSFIILSQETQYF. Variable domain in full (rest from reference TRBV7-3 and TRBJ2-5): GAGVSQTPSNKVTEKGKYVELRCDPISGHTALYWYRQSLGQGPEFLIYFQGTGAADDSGLPNDRFFAVRPEGSVSTLKIQRTERGDSAVYLCASSFIILSQETQYFGPGTRLLVL.

V is TRBV4-1 and J is TRBJ1-6; TRBD1 aligns across 9 bases. CDR1 and CDR2 from the germline V gene are MGHRA and YSYEKL. The CDR3 has 17 amino acids. Trimming at V came to 0 bases and at J to 8 bases, leaving 8 bases not matched to a gene. This CDR3 is CASSQEGSGTGYSPLHF. CDR3 in DNA: TGCGCCAGCAGCCAAGAAGGATCGGGGACAGGGTATTCACCCCTCCACTTT.

This chain uses TRBV30 with TRBJ2-1, with 8 bases that match TRBD2. Germline V gene sequence: CDR1 GTSNPN, CDR2 SVGIG (reference sequence). The CDR3 length is 17 residues. V dropped 4 bases and J dropped 0; count of bases not matched to a gene: 11. CDR3 bases: TGTGCCTGGAAGTATCAAGCGGGGGACCACTCCTACAATGAGCAGTTCTTC. Residues: CAWKYQAGDHSYNEQFF.

The chain recombines TRBV12-3 or TRBV12-4 with TRBJ2-5; D is perhaps TRBD1 (6 bases). With 4 bases removed from V and 5 bases from J, the gap between germline ends came to 11 bases. The CDR3 spans 13 residues. The CDR3 nucleotides read TGTGCCAGCAGTTCATCAGGGGAGGAGACCCAGTACTTC. Amino acids: CASSSSGEETQYF.

The rearrangement joins TRBV11-2 to TRBJ2-1; the match to TRBD2 covers 9 bases. V was pared by 3 bases and J by 0 bases, with 3 bases of the junction left unmatched. The length of the CDR3 is 16 residues. CDR1 and CDR2 (germline): SGHAT, FQNNGV. This CDR3 is CASSFGGGGSYNEQFF. The DNA of the CDR3 is TGTGCCAGCAGCTTCGGCGGGGGGGGCTCCTACAATGAGCAGTTCTTC.

The rearrangement uses TRBV19 and TRBJ2-4; tentative D call: TRBD2 (5 bases). The CDR3 is 14 amino acids. Per germline, CDR1 LNHDA and CDR2 SQIVND (reference sequence). V lost 7 bases and J 0 bases, leaving 10 bases between the germline ends. The CDR3 here is CASTSGLAKNIQYF. Here the CDR3 DNA reads TGTGCCAGTACTTCCGGACTAGCCAAAAACATTCAGTACTTC.